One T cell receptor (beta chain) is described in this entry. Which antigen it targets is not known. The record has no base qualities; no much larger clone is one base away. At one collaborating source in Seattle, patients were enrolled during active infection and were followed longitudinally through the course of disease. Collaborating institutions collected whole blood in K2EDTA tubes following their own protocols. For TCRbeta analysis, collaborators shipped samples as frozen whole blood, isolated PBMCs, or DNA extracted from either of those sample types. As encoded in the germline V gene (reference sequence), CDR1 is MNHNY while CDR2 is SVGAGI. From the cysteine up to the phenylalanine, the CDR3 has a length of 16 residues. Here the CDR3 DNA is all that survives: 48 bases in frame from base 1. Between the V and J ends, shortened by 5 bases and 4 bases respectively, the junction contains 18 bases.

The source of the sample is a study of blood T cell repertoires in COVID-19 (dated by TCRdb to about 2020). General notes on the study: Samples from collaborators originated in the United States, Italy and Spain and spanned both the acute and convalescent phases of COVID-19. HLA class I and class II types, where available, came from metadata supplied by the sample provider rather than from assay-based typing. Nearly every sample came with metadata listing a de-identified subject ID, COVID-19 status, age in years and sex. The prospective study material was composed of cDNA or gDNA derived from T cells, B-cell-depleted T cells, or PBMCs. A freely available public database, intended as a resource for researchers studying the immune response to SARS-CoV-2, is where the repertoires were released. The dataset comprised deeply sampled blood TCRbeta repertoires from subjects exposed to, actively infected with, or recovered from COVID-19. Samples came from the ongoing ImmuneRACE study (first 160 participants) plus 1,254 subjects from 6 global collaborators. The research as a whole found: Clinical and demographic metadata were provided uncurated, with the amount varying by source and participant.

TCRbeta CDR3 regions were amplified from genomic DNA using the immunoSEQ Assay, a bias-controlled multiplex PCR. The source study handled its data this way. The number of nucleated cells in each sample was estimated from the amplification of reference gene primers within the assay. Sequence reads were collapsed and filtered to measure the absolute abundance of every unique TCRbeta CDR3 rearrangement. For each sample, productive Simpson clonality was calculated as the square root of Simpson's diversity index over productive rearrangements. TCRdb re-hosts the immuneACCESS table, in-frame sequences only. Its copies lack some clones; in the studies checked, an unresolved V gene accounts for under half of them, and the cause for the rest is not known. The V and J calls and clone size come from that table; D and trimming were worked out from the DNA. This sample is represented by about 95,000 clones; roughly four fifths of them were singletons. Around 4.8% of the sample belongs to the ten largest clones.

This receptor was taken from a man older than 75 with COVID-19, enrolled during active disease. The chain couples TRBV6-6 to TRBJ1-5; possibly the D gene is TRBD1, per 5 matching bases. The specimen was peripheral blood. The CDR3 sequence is CASSPQTRGKNQPQHF. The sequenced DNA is TGTGCCAGCAGTCCTCAAACAAGGGGCAAAAATCAGCCCCAGCATTTT.